A selection of T cell receptor beta chains follows, all from one sample in a study of a mutant IDH1 vaccine in newly diagnosed glioma. Profiled with immunoSEQ multiplex PCR; TCRdb holds only in-frame clones, not every one. Here the sample spans 25,000 or so clones, approximately 88% being singletons. These TCRs are of unknown antigen specificity. The material was PBMCs, obtained from a glioma patient whose treatment included an IDH1 peptide vaccine. These receptors came from a man in his forties with glioma. Both conserved end residues are part of each CDR3. A D gene is named only where the DNA matches it firmly.

d_gene: NA; j_gene: TRBJ1-1; v_gene: TRBV7-9; CDR3aa: CASSLGGINTEAFF; CDR3nt: TGTGCCAGCAGCTTAGGGGGGATAAACACTGAAGCTTTCTTT
d_gene: NA; j_gene: TRBJ1-2; v_gene: TRBV7-9; CDR3aa: CASSDLLGGGNYGYTF; CDR3nt: TGTGCCAGCAGCGACCTCCTGGGAGGGGGTAACTATGGCTACACCTTC
d_gene: TRBD2; j_gene: TRBJ2-1; v_gene: TRBV9; CDR3aa: CASSVDLGLAAYNEQFF; CDR3nt: TGTGCCAGCAGCGTAGACCTCGGACTAGCGGCTTACAATGAGCAGTTCTTC
d_gene: NA; j_gene: TRBJ2-4; v_gene: TRBV28; CDR3aa: CASSPWVDQTGAKNIQYF; CDR3nt: TGTGCCAGCAGCCCCTGGGTAGATCAAACAGGGGCCAAAAACATTCAGTACTTC
d_gene: TRBD1; j_gene: TRBJ1-2; v_gene: TRBV19; CDR3aa: CASNEQGFGFYGYTF; CDR3nt: TGTGCCAGTAATGAACAGGGGTTCGGGTTCTATGGCTACACCTTC
d_gene: TRBD2; j_gene: TRBJ2-7; v_gene: TRBV11-2; CDR3aa: CASSVSGLAAYEQYF; CDR3nt: TGTGCCAGCAGCGTTAGTGGACTAGCGGCCTACGAGCAGTACTTC
d_gene: TRBD1; j_gene: TRBJ2-7; v_gene: TRBV2; CDR3aa: CASSGGQGLDEQYF; CDR3nt: TGTGCCAGCAGTGGGGGACAGGGGCTGGACGAGCAGTACTTC
d_gene: NA; j_gene: TRBJ1-2; v_gene: TRBV13; CDR3aa: CASSRATGVYGYTF; CDR3nt: TGTGCCAGCAGCCGTGCGACAGGTGTCTATGGCTACACCTTC
d_gene: TRBD1; j_gene: TRBJ2-1; v_gene: TRBV6-1; CDR3aa: CASSMTGATYNEQFF; CDR3nt: TGTGCCAGCAGCATGACAGGGGCAACCTACAATGAGCAGTTCTTC
d_gene: TRBD2; j_gene: TRBJ2-3; v_gene: TRBV15; CDR3aa: CATSRVVLAGVESTDTQYF; CDR3nt: TGTGCCACCAGCAGAGTGGTACTAGCGGGAGTAGAGAGCACAGATACGCAGTATTTT
d_gene: NA; j_gene: TRBJ2-1; v_gene: TRBV7-9; CDR3aa: CASSSRADGSWEQFF; CDR3nt: TGTGCCAGCAGCTCCCGAGCGGACGGGTCATGGGAGCAGTTCTTC
d_gene: TRBD2; j_gene: TRBJ2-2; v_gene: TRBV7-3; CDR3aa: CASSLLAGASGELFF; CDR3nt: TGTGCCAGCAGTCTCCTAGCGGGGGCCTCCGGGGAGCTGTTTTTT
d_gene: NA; j_gene: TRBJ2-7; v_gene: TRBV14; CDR3aa: CASSQFRESSYEQYF; CDR3nt: TGTGCCAGCAGCCAATTCCGGGAAAGCTCCTACGAGCAGTACTTC
d_gene: TRBD1; j_gene: TRBJ1-2; v_gene: TRBV5-1; CDR3aa: CASSQGASYYGYTF; CDR3nt: TGCGCCAGCAGCCAGGGGGCAAGTTACTATGGCTACACCTTC
d_gene: TRBD2; j_gene: TRBJ2-1; v_gene: TRBV7-8; CDR3aa: CASSRGGGSYNEQFF; CDR3nt: TGTGCCAGCAGCCGGGGGGGCGGGTCCTACAATGAGCAGTTCTTC
d_gene: NA; j_gene: TRBJ1-4; v_gene: TRBV2; CDR3aa: CASNQVTNEKLFF; CDR3nt: TGTGCCAGCAATCAGGTCACCAATGAAAAACTGTTTTTT
d_gene: TRBD2; j_gene: TRBJ2-2; v_gene: TRBV5-1; CDR3aa: CASLGLAGVGTGELFF; CDR3nt: TGCGCCAGCCTCGGACTAGCGGGAGTAGGGACCGGGGAGCTGTTTTTT